The rows below give T cell receptor beta chains drawn from one sample of a study of preoperative IRX-2 immunotherapy in early breast cancer. The assay was immunoSEQ multiplex PCR, and TCRdb's table has in-frame clones only and misses some. The table lists 25,000 to 30,000 clones, almost 90% of them singletons. This sample was gathered from a patient treated with IRX-2 immunotherapy. These receptors all come from a human donor with breast cancer. The CDR3 runs from the conserved cysteine through the conserved F or W. Fields, in order: CDR3 protein, CDR3 DNA, D gene, clone size, V gene, J gene. A D gene is named only where the DNA matches it firmly. Some rows mark clone size as missing; the rest say once, few, many or name a class of expanded clone.

CASSDQGNTEAFF	TGTGCCAGCAGTGATCAGGGGAACACTGAAGCTTTCTTT	NA	NA	TRBV6-1	TRBJ1-1
CASSRAKNIQYF	TGTGCCAGTAGCAGGGCCAAAAACATTCAGTACTTC	NA	once	TRBV19	TRBJ2-4
CASSLVAGSYEQYF	TGTGCCAGCAGCTTAGTAGCGGGATCCTACGAGCAGTACTTC	TRBD2	medium-sized	TRBV11-2	TRBJ2-7
CASSVQGPGNTIYF	TGTGCCAGCAGCGTACAGGGTCCTGGAAACACCATATATTTT	NA	once	TRBV5-5	TRBJ1-3
CAISGNRDYGYTF	TGTGCCATCAGTGGTAACAGGGACTATGGCTACACCTTC	NA	NA	TRBV10-3	TRBJ1-2
CASSAGGQGYYEQYF	TGTGCCAGCAGTGCGGGAGGACAGGGATATTACGAGCAGTACTTC	NA	NA	TRBV27	TRBJ2-7
CASKVRMGYSNQPQHF	TGTGCCAGTAAAGTAAGAATGGGATATAGCAATCAGCCCCAGCATTTT	NA	NA	TRBV19	TRBJ1-5
CASSPGLAGSSYEQYF	TGTGCCAGCAGCCCCGGACTAGCGGGAAGCTCCTACGAGCAGTACTTC	TRBD2	NA	TRBV5-4	TRBJ2-7
CASSVTDTDTQYF	TGCGCCAGCAGTGTGACAGACACAGATACGCAGTATTTT	NA	NA	TRBV10-1	TRBJ2-3
CASSPALGRAHQPQHF	TGTGCCAGCAGCCCGGCTCTCGGCAGGGCCCATCAGCCCCAGCATTTT	NA	NA	TRBV7-8	TRBJ1-5
CASSEAGASTGELFF	TGTGCCAGCAGTGAAGCGGGAGCGAGCACCGGGGAGCTGTTTTTT	NA	NA	TRBV6-1	TRBJ2-2
CASSEWGLDEQFF	TGTGCCAGCAGTGAATGGGGGTTGGATGAGCAGTTCTTC	NA	NA	TRBV25-1	TRBJ2-1
CASSSFLGQGGYEQYF	TGTGCCAGCAGCTCCTTCCTGGGACAGGGTGGTTACGAGCAGTACTTC	TRBD1	NA	TRBV7-6	TRBJ2-7
CASSQVSRGEQFF	TGTGCCAGCAGCCAAGTGTCAAGAGGTGAGCAGTTCTTC	NA	NA	TRBV4-2	TRBJ2-1
CASSSGTVLSGANVLTF	TGTGCCAGCAGTTCCGGGACAGTTCTCTCTGGGGCCAACGTCCTGACTTTC	NA	NA	TRBV21-1	TRBJ2-6
CASSVVQTHYEQYF	TGTGCCAGCAGCGTAGTACAGACTCACTACGAGCAGTACTTC	NA	NA	TRBV9	TRBJ2-7
CASSPYTGTGVNNEQFF	TGTGCCAGCAGCCCCTACACCGGGACAGGGGTCAACAATGAGCAGTTCTTC	TRBD1	NA	TRBV11-2	TRBJ2-1
CASSLVPGGTEAFF	TGCGCCAGCAGCTTGGTTCCCGGGGGCACTGAAGCTTTCTTT	NA	NA	TRBV5-1	TRBJ1-1
CSVGGFLDQGEQFF	TGCAGCGTTGGGGGGTTTCTAGATCAGGGTGAGCAGTTCTTC	NA	NA	TRBV29-1	TRBJ2-1
CASSLPGHQAEQYF	TGTGCCAGCAGCTTACCGGGACATCAAGCCGAGCAGTACTTC	NA	once	TRBV5-5	TRBJ2-7
CASSIDRGYEQYF	TGTGCCAGTAGTATAGACAGGGGCTACGAGCAGTACTTC	NA	NA	TRBV19	TRBJ2-7
CASSLSTGRSYEQYF	TGTGCCAGCAGTTTATCGACAGGTCGGTCCTACGAGCAGTACTTC	NA	medium-sized	TRBV27	TRBJ2-7
CASSPKKEYGQPQHF	TGTGCCAGCTCACCTAAGAAGGAATACGGTCAGCCCCAGCATTTT	NA	NA	TRBV18	TRBJ1-5
CASSQGGSRGGYTF	TGTGCCAGCAGCCAAGGAGGCTCAAGGGGTGGCTACACCTTC	NA	NA	TRBV14	TRBJ1-2
CASSLGDRVEKLFF	TGCGCCAGCAGCTTGGGTGACAGGGTTGAAAAACTGTTTTTT	TRBD1	once	TRBV5-1	TRBJ1-4
CASSDSSRGRNYGYTF	TGTGCCAGCAGTGACTCGAGCCGGGGGAGGAACTATGGCTACACCTTC	NA	NA	TRBV6-4	TRBJ1-2